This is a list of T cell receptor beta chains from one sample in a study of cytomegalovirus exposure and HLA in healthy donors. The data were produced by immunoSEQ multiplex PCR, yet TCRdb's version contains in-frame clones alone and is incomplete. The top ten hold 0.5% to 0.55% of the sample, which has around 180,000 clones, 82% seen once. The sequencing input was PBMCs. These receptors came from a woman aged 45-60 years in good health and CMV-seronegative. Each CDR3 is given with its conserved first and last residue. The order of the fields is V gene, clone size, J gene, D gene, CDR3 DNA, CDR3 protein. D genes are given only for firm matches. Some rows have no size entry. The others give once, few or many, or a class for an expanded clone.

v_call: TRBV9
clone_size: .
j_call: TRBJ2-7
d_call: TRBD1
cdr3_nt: TGTGCCAGCAGCGTAAGAGGGACAGGGACATACGAGCAGTACTTC
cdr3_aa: CASSVRGTGTYEQYF

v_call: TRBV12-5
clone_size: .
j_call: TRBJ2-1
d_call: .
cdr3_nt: TGTGCTAGTGGTTTGGCACGAGGGACACCCTCCGATGAGCAGTTCTTC
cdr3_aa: CASGLARGTPSDEQFF

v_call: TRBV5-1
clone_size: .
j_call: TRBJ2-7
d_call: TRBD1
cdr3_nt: TGCGCCAGCAGCTTGATTACTTGGACAGGGGGCTCAGGAGGGCACGAGCAGTACTTC
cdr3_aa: CASSLITWTGGSGGHEQYF

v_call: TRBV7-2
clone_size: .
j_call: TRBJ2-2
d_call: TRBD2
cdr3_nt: TGTGCCAGCAGCCTCGCTAGCGGGAGATCCGGGGAGCTGTTTTTT
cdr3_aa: CASSLASGRSGELFF

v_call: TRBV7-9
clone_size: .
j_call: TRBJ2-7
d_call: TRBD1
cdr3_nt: TGTGCCAGCAGCCGCACAGGGGGAAGCTCCTACGAGCAGTACTTC
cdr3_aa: CASSRTGGSSYEQYF

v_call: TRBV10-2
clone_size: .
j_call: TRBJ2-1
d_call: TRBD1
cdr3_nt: TGCGCCAGCACCGGACAGGGGATCTCCTACAATGAGCAGTTCTTC
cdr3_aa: CASTGQGISYNEQFF

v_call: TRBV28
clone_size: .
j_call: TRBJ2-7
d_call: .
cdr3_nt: TGTGCCAGCAGGGTGGGGCTTTCCTACGAGCAGTACTTC
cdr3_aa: CASRVGLSYEQYF

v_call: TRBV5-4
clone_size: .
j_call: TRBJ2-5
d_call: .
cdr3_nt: TGTGCCAGCAGCTTGGCGAGACACATCCAAGAGACCCAGTACTTC
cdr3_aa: CASSLARHIQETQYF

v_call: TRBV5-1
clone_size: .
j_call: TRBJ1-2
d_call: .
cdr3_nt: TGCGCCAGCAGCTTGGCGGGGGAGGAACGAGCCGGCTACACCTTC
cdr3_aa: CASSLAGEERAGYTF

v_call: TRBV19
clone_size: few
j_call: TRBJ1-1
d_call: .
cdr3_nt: TGTGCCAGTAGTATAGGCAGGGCAACTGAAGCTTTCTTT
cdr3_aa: CASSIGRATEAFF

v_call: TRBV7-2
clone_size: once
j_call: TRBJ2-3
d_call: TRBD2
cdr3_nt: TGTGCCAGCAGCCTAGGTCAGCTAGCGGGGCAGTATTTT
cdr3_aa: CASSLGQLAGQYF

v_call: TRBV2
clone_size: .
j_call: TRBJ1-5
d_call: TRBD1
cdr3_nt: TGTGCCAGCAGTGGCAGGGGGAAGGGTGGCAATCAGCCCCAGCATTTT
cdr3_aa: CASSGRGKGGNQPQHF

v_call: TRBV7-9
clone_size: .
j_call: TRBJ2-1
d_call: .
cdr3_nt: TGTGCCAGCAGCTTGACGAGGGTAAATGAGCAGTTCTTC
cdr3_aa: CASSLTRVNEQFF

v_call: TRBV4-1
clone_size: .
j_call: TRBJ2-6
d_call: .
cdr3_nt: TGCGCCAGCAGCCAAGGCCCAACAGACAGCTCTGGGGCCAACGTCCTGACTTTC
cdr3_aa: CASSQGPTDSSGANVLTF

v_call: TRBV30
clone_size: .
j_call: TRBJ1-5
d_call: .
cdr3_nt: TGTGCCTGGAGTACCAGGGAAGCTCAGCCCCAGCATTTT
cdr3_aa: CAWSTREAQPQHF

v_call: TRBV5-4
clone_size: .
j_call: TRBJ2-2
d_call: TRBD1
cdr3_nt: TGTGCCAGCAGCTCGCCGGACAGGGATGGAACCGGGGAGCTGTTTTTT
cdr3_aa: CASSSPDRDGTGELFF

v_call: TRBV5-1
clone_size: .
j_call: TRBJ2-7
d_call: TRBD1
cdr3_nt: TGCGCCAGCAGCTTGGCCATGAGAGGACAGGACGAGCAGTACTTC
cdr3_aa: CASSLAMRGQDEQYF

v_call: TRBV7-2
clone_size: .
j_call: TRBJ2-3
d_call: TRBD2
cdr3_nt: TGTGCCAGCAGCTTAAGCGGGGGGACCGCAGATACGCAGTATTTT
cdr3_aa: CASSLSGGTADTQYF

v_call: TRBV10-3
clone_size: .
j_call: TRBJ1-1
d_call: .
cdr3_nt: TGTGCCACCAGCAACCACAGGGTCCGGAACACTGAAGCTTTCTTT
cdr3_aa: CATSNHRVRNTEAFF

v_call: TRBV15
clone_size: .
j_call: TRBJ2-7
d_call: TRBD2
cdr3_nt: TGTGCCACCAGCAGAGATCGGGGGGGCTCCTACGAGCAGTACTTC
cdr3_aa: CATSRDRGGSYEQYF

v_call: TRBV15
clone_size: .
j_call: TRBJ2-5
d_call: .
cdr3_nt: TGTGCCACCAGCAGGGGGGCTGGGGTAGAGACCCAGTACTTC
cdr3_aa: CATSRGAGVETQYF

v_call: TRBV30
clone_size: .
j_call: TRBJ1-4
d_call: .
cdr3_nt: TGTGCCTGGAGCCCTCCGGGTCCACTTAATGAAAAACTGTTTTTT
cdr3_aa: CAWSPPGPLNEKLFF

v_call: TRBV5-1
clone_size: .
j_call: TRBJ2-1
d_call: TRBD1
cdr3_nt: TGCGCCAGCAGCGTGGGACAGGGTGGCGATGAGCAGTTCTTC
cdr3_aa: CASSVGQGGDEQFF

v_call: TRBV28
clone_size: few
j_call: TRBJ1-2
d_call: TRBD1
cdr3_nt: TGTGCCAGCAGTTACCCAAGATACAGGGGGCAACGAGGCTACACCTTC
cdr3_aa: CASSYPRYRGQRGYTF

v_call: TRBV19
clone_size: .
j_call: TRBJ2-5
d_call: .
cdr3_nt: TGTGCCAGTAGTATAGATGGAGGGCCTGAGACCCAGTACTTC
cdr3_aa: CASSIDGGPETQYF

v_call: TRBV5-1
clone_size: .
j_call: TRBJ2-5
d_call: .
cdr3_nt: TGCGCCAGCAGCTTACAGACCGGAGGCCAAGAGACCCAGTACTTC
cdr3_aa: CASSLQTGGQETQYF